The clone carrying this T cell receptor beta chain was counted only a few times. The target antigen is unknown. The same CDR3 also results from other DNA sequences found in this sample. Per germline, CDR1 SGDLS and CDR2 YYNGEE. V shed 0 bases and J shed 2 bases, with 13 bases lying between them. The CDR3 runs 16 residues. TCRdb's table, derived via immunoSEQ multiplex PCR, lists solely in-frame clones and lacks some. Counted here are approximately 31,000 clones, more than 60% occurring once; the ten biggest clones make up around 3%. The data derive from a study of CD4 T cells in relation to SARS-CoV-2 and coronaviruses.

This sequence was found in an adult with COVID-19. This chain joins TRBV9 and TRBJ2-3; D may be TRBD1 (5 bases). Specimen: memory CD4+ T cells from PBMCs, cultured in vitro. The CDR3 sequence is CASSVGGRRHTDTQYF. CDR3 nucleotide sequence: TGTGCCAGCAGCGTAGGGGGCAGGCGACACACAGATACGCAGTATTTT.